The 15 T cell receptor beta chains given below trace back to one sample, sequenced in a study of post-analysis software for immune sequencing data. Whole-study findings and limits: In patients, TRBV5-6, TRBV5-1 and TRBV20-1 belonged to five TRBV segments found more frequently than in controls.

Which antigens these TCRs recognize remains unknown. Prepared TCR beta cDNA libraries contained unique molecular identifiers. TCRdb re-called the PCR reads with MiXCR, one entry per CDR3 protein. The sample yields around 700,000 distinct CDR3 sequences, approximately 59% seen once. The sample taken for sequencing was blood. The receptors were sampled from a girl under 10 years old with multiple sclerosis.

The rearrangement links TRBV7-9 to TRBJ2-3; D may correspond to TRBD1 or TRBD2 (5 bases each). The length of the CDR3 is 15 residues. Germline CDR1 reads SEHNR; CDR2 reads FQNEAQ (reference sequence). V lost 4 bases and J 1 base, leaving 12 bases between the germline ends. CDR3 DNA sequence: TGTGCCAGCAGCTCAGCCCAGGGAGGCACAGATACGCAGTATTTT. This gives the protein CASSSAQGGTDTQYF.

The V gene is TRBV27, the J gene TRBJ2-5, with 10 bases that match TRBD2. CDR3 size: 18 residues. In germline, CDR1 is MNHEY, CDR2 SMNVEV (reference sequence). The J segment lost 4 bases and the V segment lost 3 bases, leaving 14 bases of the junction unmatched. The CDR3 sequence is CASSLSSSGGAIRETQYF. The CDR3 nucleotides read TGTGCCAGCAGTTTGAGCTCCAGCGGGGGGGCTATAAGAGAGACCCAGTACTTC.

The CDR3 protein is CASSYMTGYEQYF. The DNA for the CDR3 is TGTGCCAGCAGTTACATGACAGGCTACGAGCAGTACTTC. This chain joins TRBV27 and TRBJ2-7; possibly TRBD1 for D (6 bases). V was clipped by 4 bases and J by 3 bases, with 10 bases between them. CDR3 length: 13 residues. Germline V gives CDR1 MNHEY, CDR2 SMNVEV (reference sequence).

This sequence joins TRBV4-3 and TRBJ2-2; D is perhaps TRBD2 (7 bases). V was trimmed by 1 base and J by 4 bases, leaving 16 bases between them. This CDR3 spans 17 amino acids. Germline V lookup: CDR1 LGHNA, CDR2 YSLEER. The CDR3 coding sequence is TGCGCCAGCAGCCAAGGTGCCGGGGGGCCTCGCACCGGGGAGCTGTTTTTT. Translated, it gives CASSQGAGGPRTGELFF.

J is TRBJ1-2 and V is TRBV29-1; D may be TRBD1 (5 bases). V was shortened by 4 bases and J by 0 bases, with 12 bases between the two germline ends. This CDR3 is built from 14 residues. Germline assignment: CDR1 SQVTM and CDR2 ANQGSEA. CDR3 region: CSVGGVASNYGYTF. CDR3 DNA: TGCAGCGTTGGAGGGGTCGCCTCTAACTATGGCTACACCTTC.

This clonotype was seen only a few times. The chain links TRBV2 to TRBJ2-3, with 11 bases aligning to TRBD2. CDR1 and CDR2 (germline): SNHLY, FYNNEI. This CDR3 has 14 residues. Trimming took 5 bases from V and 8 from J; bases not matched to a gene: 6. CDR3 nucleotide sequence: TGTGCCAGCAGTCCAGGGACTAGCGGAGGTACGCAGTATTTT. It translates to CASSPGTSGGTQYF.

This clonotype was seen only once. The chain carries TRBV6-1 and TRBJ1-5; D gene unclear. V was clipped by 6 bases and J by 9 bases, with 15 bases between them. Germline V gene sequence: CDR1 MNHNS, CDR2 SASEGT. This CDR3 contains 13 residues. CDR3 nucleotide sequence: TGTGCCAGCAGCGCAGGCTTTCTGGGGCCCCAGCATTTT. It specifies CASSAGFLGPQHF.

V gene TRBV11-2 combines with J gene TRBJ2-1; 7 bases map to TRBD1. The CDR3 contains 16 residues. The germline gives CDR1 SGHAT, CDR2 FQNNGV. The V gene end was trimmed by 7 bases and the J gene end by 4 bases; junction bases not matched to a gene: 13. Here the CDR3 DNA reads TGTGCCAGCAACTCTCTAAAGGACAGGCCTTACAATGAGCAGTTCTTC. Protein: CASNSLKDRPYNEQFF.

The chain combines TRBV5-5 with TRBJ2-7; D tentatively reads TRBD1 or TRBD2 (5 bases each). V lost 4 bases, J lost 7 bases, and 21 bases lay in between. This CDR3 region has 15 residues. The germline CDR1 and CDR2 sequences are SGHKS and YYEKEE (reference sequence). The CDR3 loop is CASSPPGRLEGEQYF. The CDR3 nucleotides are TGTGCCAGCAGCCCACCGGGACGGCTGGAAGGAGAGCAGTACTTC.

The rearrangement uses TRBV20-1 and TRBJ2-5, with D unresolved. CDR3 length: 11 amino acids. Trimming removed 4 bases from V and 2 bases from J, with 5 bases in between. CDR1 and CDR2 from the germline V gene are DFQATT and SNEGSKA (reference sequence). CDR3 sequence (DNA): TGCAGTGCTAACATTCAAGAGACCCAGTACTTC. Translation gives CSANIQETQYF.

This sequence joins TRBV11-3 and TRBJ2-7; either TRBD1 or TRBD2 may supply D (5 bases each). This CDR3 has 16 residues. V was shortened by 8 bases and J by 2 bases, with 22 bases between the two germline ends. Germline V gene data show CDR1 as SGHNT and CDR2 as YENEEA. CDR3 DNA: TGTGCCAGCCCGAGGGTGGAGCAGGGCATCCCCTACGAGCAGTACTTC. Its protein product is CASPRVEQGIPYEQYF.

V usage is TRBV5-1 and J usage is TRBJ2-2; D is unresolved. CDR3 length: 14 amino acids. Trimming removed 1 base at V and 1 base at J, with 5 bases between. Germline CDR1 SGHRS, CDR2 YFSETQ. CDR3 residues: CASSLFRNTGELFF. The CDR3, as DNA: TGCGCCAGCAGCTTGTTCCGGAACACCGGGGAGCTGTTTTTT.

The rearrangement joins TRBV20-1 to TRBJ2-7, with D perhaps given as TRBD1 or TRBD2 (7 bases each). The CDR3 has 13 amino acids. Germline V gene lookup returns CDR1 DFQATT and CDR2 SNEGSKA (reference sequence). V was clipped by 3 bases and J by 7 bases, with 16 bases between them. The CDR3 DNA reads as TGCAGTGCTAGTCACAGGGGAGGGGAAGAGCAGTACTTC. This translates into CSASHRGGEEQYF.

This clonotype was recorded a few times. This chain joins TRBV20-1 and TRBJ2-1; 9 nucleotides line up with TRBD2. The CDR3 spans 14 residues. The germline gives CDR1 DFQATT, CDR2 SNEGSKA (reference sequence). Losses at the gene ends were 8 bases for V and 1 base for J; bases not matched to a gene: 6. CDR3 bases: TGCAGTTCATATAGCGGGAGATCCTACAATGAGCAGTTCTTC. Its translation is CSSYSGRSYNEQFF.

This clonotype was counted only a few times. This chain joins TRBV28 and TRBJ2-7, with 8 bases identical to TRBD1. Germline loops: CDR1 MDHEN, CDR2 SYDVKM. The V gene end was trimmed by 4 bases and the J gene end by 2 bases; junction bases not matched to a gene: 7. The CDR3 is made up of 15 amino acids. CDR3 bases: TGTGCCAGCAGTTCACCCGGACAGGGACCCTACGAGCAGTACTTC. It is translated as CASSSPGQGPYEQYF.